A selection of T cell receptor beta chains follows, all from one sample in a study of blood T cell repertoires in COVID-19. The repertoire was sequenced with immunoSEQ multiplex PCR; TCRdb's copy has only in-frame clones and lacks some. Counted here are tens of thousands of clones, approximately 90% occurring once; the ten biggest clones make up approximately 10%. Material for sequencing was peripheral blood. All receptors come from a man over 45 with active COVID-19. The CDR3 runs from the conserved cysteine through the conserved F or W. A D gene is named only where the DNA matches it firmly. Size values are once, few and many counts, or a class for expanded clones, and some rows have none.

TGTGCCAGTTCTCCATCAACAGGGTCTTACACTGAAGCTTTCTTT	CASSPSTGSYTEAFF	-	-	TRBV19	TRBJ1-1	15
TGTGCCAGCAGTCCCGGGACTAGAGGCGAGCAGTACTTC	CASSPGTRGEQYF	TRBD2	-	TRBV6-5	TRBJ2-7	13
TGTGCCAGCAAGCGGGGGGATGCTCAGCCCCAGCATTTT	CASKRGDAQPQHF	-	-	TRBV6-5	TRBJ1-5	13
TGTGCCAGCAGCCAAGATCTAGGCAATGAGCAGTTCTTC	CASSQDLGNEQFF	-	-	TRBV3-1/TRBV3-2	TRBJ2-1	13
TGCAGTGCTAGTAGCGAGAGGGGGGGCCGCAATGAGCAGTTCTTC	CSASSERGGRNEQFF	-	-	TRBV20-1	TRBJ2-1	15
TGTGCCAGCAGTGAATCACTCACCAATGGCTACACCTTC	CASSESLTNGYTF	-	-	TRBV6-1	TRBJ1-2	13
TGTGCCAGCAGCTTACGGCAGGGGGCAGATACGCAGTATTTT	CASSLRQGADTQYF	TRBD1	-	TRBV11-2	TRBJ2-3	14
TGTGCCAGCAGGGGGGACAGGGGGACCGGGGAGCTGTTTTTT	CASRGDRGTGELFF	TRBD1	-	TRBV2	TRBJ2-2	14
TGTGCCAGTAGTACAGCCCTAGATTCCGGGACAGGGAGGTCCTACGAGCAGTACTTC	CASSTALDSGTGRSYEQYF	TRBD1	-	TRBV19	TRBJ2-7	19
TGCGCCAGCAGCCATCAGGAGGGGAATCATTCACCCCTCCACTTT	CASSHQEGNHSPLHF	-	-	TRBV5-1	TRBJ1-6	15
TGCGCCAGCAGTGACGGGGTTAATCAGCCCCAGCATTTT	CASSDGVNQPQHF	-	-	TRBV10-1	TRBJ1-5	13
TGTGCCAGCAGCAAAGGTGGCGGGGTCTCCTACGAGCAGTACTTC	CASSKGGGVSYEQYF	-	-	TRBV21-1	TRBJ2-7	15
TGCAGTGCCAGTCCTCTAGCGGGAGGCGACGGGGAGCTGTTTTTT	CSASPLAGGDGELFF	TRBD2	few	TRBV20-1	TRBJ2-2	15